Sequencing of this T cell receptor (beta chain) was carried out in a study of CD8 T cells in Susac syndrome. Looked up from germline, CDR1 is SQVTM and CDR2 is ANQGSEA. The V and J ends lost 1 base and 4 bases, in that order; junction bases with no gene match: 10. CDR3 length: 15 residues. It was with random hexamers that 0.5 to 1 ug RNA was reverse transcribed. TCRdb re-called the immunoSEQ multiplex PCR reads through MiXCR, storing one row per CDR3 protein. The table lists about 100,000 distinct CDR3 sequences, about 95% of them singletons, with more than 0.3% in the top ten. Sequenced input: CD8+ T cells from PBMCs. V usage is TRBV29-1 and J usage is TRBJ2-7; TRBD1 aligns across 7 bases. This clonotype originated in a human donor with Susac syndrome. CDR3 sequence: CSVEVGTANTYEQYF. The CDR3 coding sequence is TGCAGCGTTGAAGTCGGGACAGCCAACACGTACGAGCAGTACTTC.